Presented here are 13 T cell receptor beta chains from one specimen sequenced in a study of a mutant IDH1 vaccine in newly diagnosed glioma (dated by TCRdb to about 2021). No antigens are known for them. In light of the paper, this sample's time point label describes: week 11, during vaccination. Every vaccine dose consisted of 300 ug of a 20-mer mutant IDH1 peptide in Montanide, administered subcutaneously together with topical imiquimod. The method behind the library was the immunoSEQ multiplex PCR assay. TCRdb's version of the immuneACCESS table is confined to in-frame rearrangements and falls short of the full clone set. An unresolved V gene accounts for under half of the shortfall where checked; the remainder is of unknown origin. For this sample the table gives over 60,000 clones, of which 70% to 90% were detected only once. The top ten clonotypes cover 1.9% of the sample. Material: PBMCs, obtained from a glioma patient whose treatment included an IDH1 peptide vaccine. Source of these receptors: a man in his forties or fifties with glioma.

The CDR3, as DNA: TGTGCCAGCAGCTTGGCTGGACAGGAGCCCTACGAGCAGTACTTC. Encoded protein: CASSLAGQEPYEQYF. The genes are TRBV5-6 and TRBJ2-7, with 7 bases lining up with TRBD1. The V and J ends lost 0 bases and 2 bases, in that order; junction bases with no gene match: 5. Per the germline V gene, CDR1 is SGHDT and CDR2 is YYEEEE. This CDR3 comprises 15 residues.

The V and J genes are TRBV4-1 and TRBJ2-5; D unclear. Trimming removed 2 bases at V and 3 bases at J, with 7 bases between. CDR3 size: 13 residues. CDR1 and CDR2 (germline): MGHRA, YSYEKL. For the CDR3, the DNA is TGCGCCAGCAGCCAATGGCAGAAAGAGACCCAGTACTTC. Translation gives CASSQWQKETQYF.

This clone was counted only a few times. The V and J genes are TRBV15 and TRBJ2-4; 10 positions match TRBD1. Trimming took 6 bases from V and 5 from J; bases not matched to a gene: 4. The CDR3 is 14 residues long. CDR1 and CDR2 (germline): LNHNV, YYDKDF (reference sequence). As DNA, the CDR3 is TGTGCCACCAGTTGGGGACAGGGGCAAAACATTCAGTACTTC. The encoded protein is CATSWGQGQNIQYF. Filled out from reference TRBV15 and TRBJ2-4, the complete variable domain reads DAMVIQNPRYQVTQFGKPVTLSCSQTLNHNVMYWYQQKSSQAPKLLFHYYDKDFNNEADTPDNFQSRRPNTSFCFLDIRSPGLGDTAMYLCATSWGQGQNIQYFGAGTRLSVL.

This clone is classed as medium-sized (0.01 to 0.1%). The gene calls are TRBV28 and TRBJ2-7; possibly TRBD2 for D (5 bases). The CDR3 totals 12 residues. The germline V and J ends were trimmed by 10 bases and 6 bases, with 16 bases remaining between them. Germline lookup yields CDR1 MDHEN and CDR2 SYDVKM. The CDR3 DNA reads TGTGCCATCCCTTTAGGACTGGTCGAGCAGTACGTC. It is translated as CAIPLGLVEQYV.

This sequence joins TRBV19 and TRBJ2-2, with no clear D. Trimming stripped 3 bases from V and 7 bases from J, with 6 bases between. In germline, CDR1 is LNHDA, CDR2 SQIVND (reference sequence). The length of the CDR3 is 12 residues. DNA for the CDR3: TGTGCCAGTAGTATGACCCACGGGGAGCTGTTTTTT. This translates into CASSMTHGELFF.

The V and J genes are TRBV5-4 and TRBJ2-2, with 10 bases aligning to TRBD2. Germline V gives CDR1 SGHNT, CDR2 YYREEE (reference sequence). The CDR3 contains 16 residues. Trimming removed 4 bases from V and 6 bases from J; junction bases left unmatched: 9. This CDR3 is CASSPHGLAGAGELFF. The CDR3 DNA reads TGTGCCAGCAGCCCCCATGGTCTAGCGGGAGCCGGGGAGCTGTTTTTT.

The CDR3 is CASSLGTAYEQYF. In nucleotides, the CDR3 is TGTGCCAGCAGCTTAGGTACAGCCTACGAGCAGTACTTC. The chain uses TRBV7-2 and TRBJ2-7, with unresolved D. CDR1 and CDR2 from the germline V gene are SGHTA and FQGNSA. The germline V and J ends were trimmed by 1 base and 2 bases, with 6 bases remaining between them. The length of the CDR3 is 13 residues. Complete variable domain (other parts from reference TRBV7-2 and TRBJ2-7): GAGVSQSPSNKVTEKGKDVELRCDPISGHTALYWYRQSLGQGLEFLIYFQGNSAPDKSGLPSDRFSAERTGGSVSTLTIQRTQQEDSAVYLCASSLGTAYEQYFGPGTRLTVT.

This clone came up a few times. This sequence joins TRBV28 and TRBJ2-1, with TRBD2 matching 11 bases. The CDR3 has 19 amino acids. Looked up from germline, CDR1 is MDHEN and CDR2 is SYDVKM. The trim removed 3 bases at V and 0 bases at J, leaving 10 bases unmatched. The CDR3 spells CASSFGTSGYGGSYNEQFF. CDR3 bases: TGTGCCAGCAGTTTTGGGACTAGCGGTTATGGTGGCTCCTACAATGAGCAGTTCTTC.

The rearrangement uses TRBV9 and TRBJ2-2, with D uncertain. Germline V lookup: CDR1 SGDLS, CDR2 YYNGEE. Trimming shortened V by 0 bases and J by 7 bases, and 13 bases separated the two germline ends. CDR3 length: 15 residues. CDR3 in amino acids: CASSVALSDVGELFF. Here the CDR3 DNA reads TGTGCCAGCAGCGTAGCCCTATCGGACGTCGGGGAGCTGTTTTTT.

This clone was found once. The chain is built from TRBV5-5 and TRBJ1-2; TRBD1 matches 8 bases. V lost 4 bases to trimming and J lost 0 bases; unmatched junction nucleotides: 8. Germline CDR1 SGHKS, CDR2 YYEKEE (reference sequence). This CDR3 has 16 residues. The CDR3 sequence: CASSTQGQASNYGYTF. The CDR3 nucleotides read TGTGCCAGCAGCACCCAGGGACAGGCCTCTAACTATGGCTACACCTTC.

The rearrangement uses TRBV11-3 and TRBJ2-3; 14 bases fit TRBD2. The CDR3 totals 16 residues. J gave up 3 bases and V 5 bases, and 4 bases lay outside the gene matches. Germline V gene data show CDR1 as SGHNT and CDR2 as YENEEA. The CDR3 is CASSPGTSGRTDTQYF. As DNA, the CDR3 is TGTGCCAGCAGCCCCGGGACTAGCGGGAGAACAGATACGCAGTATTTT.

This chain links TRBV5-6 with TRBJ2-7; no firm D call. The V and J ends lost 0 bases and 5 bases respectively, with 6 bases between them. The CDR3 totals 12 residues. Germline CDR1 is SGHDT and CDR2 is YYEEEE. In DNA form, the CDR3 reads TGTGCCAGCAGCTTGGGAGGCCACGAGCAGTACGTC. It specifies CASSLGGHEQYV.

V is TRBV9 and J is TRBJ2-3, with D unclear. The V gene lost 4 bases and the J gene lost 1 base, with 13 bases spanning the gap. The CDR3 loop spans 15 amino acids. Per the germline V gene, CDR1 is SGDLS and CDR2 is YYNGEE. CDR3: CASSPRPPGTDTQYF. CDR3 DNA sequence: TGTGCCAGCAGCCCTCGTCCGCCAGGCACAGATACGCAGTATTTT.